This T cell receptor (beta chain) originates from a study of cytomegalovirus exposure and HLA in healthy donors. PCR amplification relied on 60 Vbeta primers (plus 13 Jbeta primers). Authors' methods: An analysis that came later counted roughly 87 million unique TCR beta chains, approximately 11 million shared. The assay was immunoSEQ multiplex PCR, and TCRdb's table has in-frame clones only and misses some. The DNA gave D and trimming, while V, J and clone size come from that table. The data hold approximately 110,000 clones, with roughly 68% observed a single time. The ends were cut back, 4 bases at V and 2 bases at J, with 8 bases in the middle. The germline V gene encodes CDR1 MNHNS and CDR2 SASEGT. This CDR3 comprises 13 residues.

Sequences were obtained from PBMCs. J is TRBJ1-2 and V is TRBV6-1, with D perhaps matching TRBD1 (6 bases). The TCR was taken from a man aged 25-45 years in good health and CMV-seropositive. The CDR3 bases are TGTGCCAGCAGTGTGACAGGAAACTATGGCTACACCTTC. Protein sequence: CASSVTGNYGYTF.